The next 26 T cell receptor beta chains were all read from a single sample in a study of blood T cell repertoires in COVID-19. Clones were sequenced by immunoSEQ multiplex PCR, and TCRdb holds only the in-frame ones, with some missing. The sample records about 210,000 clones, 81% being singletons. Sequenced: PBMCs or T cells enriched from blood (not recorded which). The receptors were sampled from a woman aged 45-59 years with acute COVID-19.

This chain links TRBV9 with TRBJ2-6; possible D gene TRBD1, 5 bases. Germline V lookup: CDR1 SGDLS, CDR2 YYNGEE. The CDR3 is 17 amino acids. V shed 4 bases and J shed 0 bases, with 14 bases lying between them. As DNA, the CDR3 is TGTGCCAGCAGCACTAAGGGGTGGGACTCTGGGGCCAACGTCCTGACTTTC. It yields the protein CASSTKGWDSGANVLTF.

The rearrangement links TRBV3-1 (or the pseudogene TRBV3-2) to TRBJ1-1; D unclear. The CDR3 loop spans 17 amino acids. V lost 3 bases and J lost 1, with 18 bases in between. Germline lookup yields CDR1 LGHDT and CDR2 YNNKEL (reference sequence). The CDR3 bases are TGTGCCAGCAGCCACATAAAAGGGAGTCCCACGAACACTGAAGCTTTCTTT. As protein: CASSHIKGSPTNTEAFF.

V usage is TRBV28 and J usage is TRBJ2-7; 7 bases are shared with TRBD2. The CDR3 covers 15 residues. Trimming at V came to 3 bases and at J to 4 bases, leaving 9 bases not matched to a gene. Germline-derived CDR1 and CDR2 are MDHEN and SYDVKM. The chain's CDR3 is CASSFFRDYSYEQYF. The CDR3 DNA reads as TGTGCCAGCAGTTTTTTTCGGGACTACTCATACGAGCAGTACTTC. Full variable domain (outside the CDR3, taken from reference TRBV28 and TRBJ2-7): DVKVTQSSRYLVKRTGEKVFLECVQDMDHENMFWYRQDPGLGLRLIYFSYDVKMKEKGDIPEGYSVSREKKERFSLILESASTNQTSMYLCASSFFRDYSYEQYFGPGTRLTVT.

The V gene is TRBV18, the J gene TRBJ2-5, with 10 positions matching TRBD1. The CDR3 contains 16 residues. Germline V gene data show CDR1 as KGHSH and CDR2 as LQKENI. Trimming cost V 0 bases and J 4 bases; bases outside gene matches: 5. In nucleotides, the CDR3 is TGTGCCAGCTCACCACCACGACAGGGGGCAAGAGAGACCCAGTACTTC. Translation: CASSPPRQGARETQYF.

The chain recombines TRBV28 with TRBJ1-3; 7 positions agree with TRBD1. Germline-derived CDR1 and CDR2 are MDHEN and SYDVKM. This CDR3 is built from 13 residues. V was pared by 6 bases and J by 6 bases, with 5 bases of the junction left unmatched. CDR3 sequence reads: CASSPGQQNTIYF. As DNA, the CDR3 is TGTGCCAGCAGCCCGGGACAGCAAAACACCATATATTTT.

This sequence joins TRBV5-6 and TRBJ2-2, with D perhaps matching TRBD1 (6 bases). V lost 1 base, J lost 7 bases, and 11 bases lay in between. Germline CDR1 is SGHDT and CDR2 is YYEEEE. CDR3 length equals 14 residues. CDR3 coding DNA: TGTGCCAGCAGCTTGCCCCAGGGGATCGGGGAGCTGTTTTTT. Encoded protein: CASSLPQGIGELFF.

This rearrangement joins TRBV2 to TRBJ2-3, with D possibly TRBD1 on 6 matching bases. CDR1 and CDR2 from the germline V gene are SNHLY and FYNNEI. The V end was cut by 7 bases, the J end by 4 bases, with 12 bases between. There are 13 residues in the CDR3. The CDR3 sequence: CASKAGVADTQYF. The CDR3 DNA sequence: TGTGCCAGCAAAGCAGGGGTGGCAGATACGCAGTATTTT.

This chain links TRBV7-2 with TRBJ2-1; 8 nucleotides line up with TRBD2. V lost 5 bases, J lost 5 bases, and 8 bases stayed unmatched. The CDR3 runs to 15 residues. Per the germline V gene, CDR1 is SGHTA and CDR2 is FQGNSA. CDR3 in DNA: TGTGCCAGCAGCCCAGGCCAGCGGGGGAACAATGAGCAGTTCTTC. Translated: CASSPGQRGNNEQFF.

CDR3 DNA: TGTGCCATCAGTGAGGGTCACTATAGCAATCAGCCCCAGCATTTT. It encodes CAISEGHYSNQPQHF. The chain is built from TRBV10-3 and TRBJ1-5; D is undetermined. The CDR3 totals 15 residues. The V end was cut by 2 bases, the J end by 0 bases, with 8 bases between. CDR1 and CDR2 (germline): ENHRY, SYGVKD.

In regard to this clone: The same CDR3 is also encoded by other DNA sequences in this sample. V is TRBV12-3 or TRBV12-4 and J is TRBJ1-5; 7 nucleotides match TRBD1. V was pared by 9 bases and J by 2 bases, with 4 bases of the junction left unmatched. CDR3 length equals 13 residues. As DNA, the CDR3 is TGTGCCAGTCGACAGGGAGGCAATCAGCCCCAGCATTTT. The encoded protein is CASRQGGNQPQHF.

This chain uses TRBV7-2 with TRBJ2-7; a weak D match, TRBD1 (6 bases). Per germline, CDR1 SGHTA and CDR2 FQGNSA. The CDR3 runs to 16 residues. Trimming shortened V by 1 base and J by 0 bases, and 13 bases separated the two germline ends. Here the CDR3 reads CASSLGGRGISYEQYF. For the CDR3, the DNA is TGTGCCAGCAGCTTAGGAGGCAGGGGAATCTCCTACGAGCAGTACTTC.

As to this clone: In the same sample, other DNA sequences code for this CDR3. J is TRBJ2-2 and V is TRBV7-3, with 9 bases that match TRBD2. The CDR3 is 18 amino acids. With V trimmed by 1 base and J by 4 bases, 10 bases remained unmatched. Germline V gene data show CDR1 as SGHTA and CDR2 as FQGTGA. In DNA form, the CDR3 reads TGTGCCAGCAGCTTAATCGCGGGAGGGCCGGGGGGCACCGGGGAGCTGTTTTTT. Protein sequence: CASSLIAGGPGGTGELFF.

The chain carries TRBV5-5 and TRBJ2-2; TRBD1 matches 9 bases. CDR3 size: 17 residues. Per germline, CDR1 SGHKS and CDR2 YYEKEE (reference sequence). V shed 4 bases, J shed 5 bases, and the junction held 12 bases outside the gene matches. DNA of the CDR3: TGTGCCAGCAGCCTTTCCACAGGGGGCGGACGTACCGGGGAGCTGTTTTTT. Translating it yields CASSLSTGGGRTGELFF.

The chain uses TRBV7-2 and TRBJ2-6; possible D gene TRBD1, 6 bases. The CDR3 contains 15 residues. Germline CDR1 is SGHTA and CDR2 is FQGNSA. Trimming left V 4 bases short and J 2 bases short, with 9 bases between. The CDR3 DNA is TGTGCCAGCAGCTCCTACAGGGCTGGGGCCAACGTCCTGACTTTC. It translates to CASSSYRAGANVLTF. Based on the CDR3 plus reference TRBV7-2 and TRBJ2-6, the full variable domain is GAGVSQSPSNKVTEKGKDVELRCDPISGHTALYWYRQSLGQGLEFLIYFQGNSAPDKSGLPSDRFSAERTGGSVSTLTIQRTQQEDSAVYLCASSSYRAGANVLTFGAGSRLTVL.

The chain links TRBV12-3 or TRBV12-4 to TRBJ1-2; D call uncertain. The CDR3 consists of 12 residues. Trimming stripped 4 bases from V and 6 bases from J, with 9 bases between. In nucleotides, the CDR3 is TGTGCCAGCAGTTCCAGGATCAATGGCTACACCTTC. Its protein product is CASSSRINGYTF.

The V gene is TRBV9, the J gene TRBJ1-1; D is undetermined. CDR3 length equals 14 residues. The germline V gene encodes CDR1 SGDLS and CDR2 YYNGEE. Trimming shortened V by 3 bases and J by 0 bases, and 9 bases separated the two germline ends. The CDR3, as DNA: TGTGCCAGCAGCGCAACACCGATGAACACTGAAGCTTTCTTT. Its translation: CASSATPMNTEAFF.

This chain uses TRBV5-1 with TRBJ2-3, with a possible D match to TRBD2 (5 bases). Trimming took 7 bases from V and 5 from J, leaving 8 bases between them. Looked up from germline, CDR1 is SGHRS and CDR2 is YFSETQ. The CDR3 loop spans 11 amino acids. The CDR3 coding sequence is TGCGCCAGCGGAGGTCTAGATACGCAGTATTTT. Protein: CASGGLDTQYF.

This chain uses TRBV15 with TRBJ2-5; 10 bases match TRBD1. V shed 1 base, J shed 4 bases, and the junction held 0 bases outside the gene matches. The germline V gene encodes CDR1 LNHNV and CDR2 YYDKDF (reference sequence). The CDR3 covers 14 residues. CDR3 sequence reads: CATSRGTGGETQYF. CDR3 bases: TGTGCCACCAGCAGAGGGACAGGGGGAGAGACCCAGTACTTC.

This clone was recorded once. Sequence at one end of the junction differs from germline and may be a read error. V and J are TRBV6-1 and TRBJ2-7; maybe TRBD2 (6 bases). CDR1 and CDR2 (germline): MNHNS, SASEGT. This CDR3 is built from 10 residues. In nucleotides, the CDR3 is TGTGCCAGTAGTGAACTGGGACTCCTCTTC. As protein: CASSELGLLF.

This clone was recorded once. Other DNA sequences from this sample encode an identical CDR3 as well. The CDR3 bases are TGTGCCAGCAGCCCAGGGGGCTCTAATGAAAAACTGTTTTTT. Amino acid sequence: CASSPGGSNEKLFF. The genes are TRBV7-2 and TRBJ1-4, with TRBD1 matching over 8 bases. The CDR3 has 14 amino acids. The V gene end was trimmed by 5 bases and the J gene end by 3 bases; junction bases not matched to a gene: 2. Germline-derived CDR1 and CDR2 are SGHTA and FQGNSA.

The V call is TRBV7-9, the J call TRBJ1-1, with TRBD1 matching over 11 bases. After removal of 6 bases from V and 3 bases from J, the junction contained 9 bases not matched to a gene. From germline, CDR1 is SEHNR and CDR2 FQNEAQ (reference sequence). This CDR3 is 16 amino acids long. The CDR3 is CASRPIPGQGDTEAFF. In nucleotides, the CDR3 is TGTGCCAGCAGACCCATTCCGGGACAGGGGGACACTGAAGCTTTCTTT. Supplemented by reference TRBV7-9 and TRBJ1-1, the full variable domain reads DTGVSQNPRHKITKRGQNVTFRCDPISEHNRLYWYRQTLGQGPEFLTYFQNEAQLEKSRLLSDRFSAERPKGSFSTLEIQRTEQGDSAMYLCASRPIPGQGDTEAFFGQGTRLTVV.

The chain links TRBV27 to TRBJ2-6; TRBD1 might be the D (6 bases). Germline V CDR1 and CDR2: MNHEY, SMNVEV (reference sequence). CDR3 length equals 15 residues. V was pared by 3 bases and J by 4 bases, with 10 bases between. The CDR3 region is CASSFWGQGANVLTF. DNA for the CDR3: TGTGCCAGCAGTTTCTGGGGGCAGGGGGCCAACGTCCTGACTTTC. The full variable domain, in which reference TRBV27 and TRBJ2-6 provide the parts outside the CDR3, is EAQVTQNPRYLITVTGKKLTVTCSQNMNHEYMSWYRQDPGLGLRQIYYSMNVEVTDKGDVPEGYKVSRKEKRNFPLILESPSPNQTSLYFCASSFWGQGANVLTFGAGSRLTVL.

V is TRBV5-1 and J is TRBJ1-1, with 7 bases matching TRBD1. J gave up 6 bases and V 4 bases, and 6 bases lay outside the gene matches. The CDR3 runs to 13 residues. Germline CDR1 SGHRS, CDR2 YFSETQ. For the CDR3, the DNA is TGCGCCAGCAGCCCAGGGACAGCCCCTGAAGCTTTCTTT. Translation gives CASSPGTAPEAFF.

This chain joins TRBV9 and TRBJ2-1, with TRBD1 matching 7 bases. This CDR3 region has 15 residues. The V gene's germline CDR1 is SGDLS and CDR2 YYNGEE. The junction had 5 bases not matched to a gene; V was cut back by 4 bases and J by 1 base. CDR3: CASSPPGQSYNEQFF. The CDR3 DNA is TGTGCCAGCAGCCCACCGGGACAGTCCTACAATGAGCAGTTCTTC.

This chain joins TRBV28 and TRBJ2-2, with TRBD2 as a possible D gene (6 bases). The V and J ends lost 7 bases and 4 bases respectively, with 25 bases between them. Germline CDR1 MDHEN, CDR2 SYDVKM. CDR3 length: 18 amino acids. The CDR3 DNA sequence: TGTGCCAGCATCAACCGGGGTGGCGGGGCCGGGGGCACCGGGGAGCTGTTTTTT. Protein sequence: CASINRGGGAGGTGELFF. Full variable domain (remainder filled in from reference TRBV28 and TRBJ2-2): DVKVTQSSRYLVKRTGEKVFLECVQDMDHENMFWYRQDPGLGLRLIYFSYDVKMKEKGDIPEGYSVSREKKERFSLILESASTNQTSMYLCASINRGGGAGGTGELFFGEGSRLTVL.

This clone was seen a single time. The chain couples TRBV6-5 to TRBJ1-1, with D perhaps TRBD1 (6 bases). Germline lookup yields CDR1 MNHEY and CDR2 SVGAGI. CDR3 size: 13 residues. V lost 6 bases and J 4 bases, leaving 12 bases between the germline ends. CDR3 region: CASRLRQATEAFF. For the CDR3, the DNA is TGTGCCAGCAGGCTAAGACAGGCCACTGAAGCTTTCTTT.